The 24 T cell receptor beta chains reported below all come from one sample, sequenced in a study of blood T cell repertoires in COVID-19. Data came from immunoSEQ multiplex PCR; TCRdb stores just in-frame clones and leaves some out. Of about 39,000 clones listed, more than 65% are singletons. Sequences were obtained from peripheral blood. The receptors derive from a man of 80 years or more with acute or convalescent COVID-19.

The rearrangement uses TRBV5-1 and TRBJ2-5; possibly TRBD1 for D (6 bases). V gave up 1 base and J gave up 5 bases, with 12 bases separating them. Germline assignment: CDR1 SGHRS and CDR2 YFSETQ. The CDR3 is 14 residues long. In DNA form, the CDR3 reads TGCGCCAGCAGCTTGTGGGTTACAGGGGAGACCCAGTACTTC. The encoded protein is CASSLWVTGETQYF.

The table lists this clone with a count of one. This chain joins TRBV2 and TRBJ2-5, with D perhaps TRBD1 (6 bases). Germline V gene lookup returns CDR1 SNHLY and CDR2 FYNNEI. The CDR3 loop spans 14 amino acids. With 9 bases removed from V and 2 bases from J, the gap between germline ends came to 16 bases. CDR3 sequence (DNA): TGTGCCAGTCCCGATGTGGGACAACAAGAGACCCAGTACTTC. It yields the protein CASPDVGQQETQYF.

This clone was counted between two and nine times. The rearrangement links TRBV9 to TRBJ2-1, with 9 bases fitting TRBD1. CDR1 and CDR2 from the germline V gene are SGDLS and YYNGEE. The V and J ends lost 3 bases and 4 bases, in that order; junction bases with no gene match: 11. The CDR3 extends over 17 amino acids. The CDR3 region has the DNA TGTGCCAGCAGCGCAGTGGCCGGGACAGGGACTTACAATGAGCAGTTCTTC. It specifies CASSAVAGTGTYNEQFF. The variable domain in full, with the rest retrieved from reference TRBV9 and TRBJ2-1, is DSGVTQTPKHLITATGQRVTLRCSPRSGDLSVYWYQQSLDQGLQFLIQYYNGEERAKGNILERFSAQQFPDLHSELNLSSLELGDSALYFCASSAVAGTGTYNEQFFGPGTRLTVL.

The CDR3 reads CASSLGTSGGPYEQYF. CDR3 in DNA: TGTGCCAGCAGCTTAGGGACTAGCGGGGGGCCCTACGAGCAGTACTTC. The chain recombines TRBV7-2 with TRBJ2-7; 14 positions agree with TRBD2. The junction had 1 base not matched to a gene; V was cut back by 1 base and J by 2 bases. This CDR3 spans 16 amino acids. The germline gives CDR1 SGHTA, CDR2 FQGNSA.

This clone came up a few times. The rearrangement uses TRBV2 and TRBJ1-2, with D maybe TRBD1 (6 bases). The V gene's germline CDR1 is SNHLY and CDR2 FYNNEI. V was trimmed by 3 bases and J by 8 bases, leaving 10 bases between them. This CDR3 contains 12 residues. Here the CDR3 reads CASSDRGRGYTF. The CDR3 DNA follows: TGTGCCAGCAGTGACAGGGGCCGGGGCTACACCTTC.

The chain's CDR3 is CASSQTGRETQYF. DNA of the CDR3: TGTGCCAGCAGCCAGACAGGGAGGGAGACCCAGTACTTC. The J gene is TRBJ2-5, the V gene TRBV3-1 (or the pseudogene TRBV3-2), with D possibly being TRBD1 (7 bases). In germline, CDR1 is LGHDT, CDR2 YNNKEL (reference sequence). V was trimmed by 3 bases and J by 5 bases, leaving 10 bases between them. This CDR3 is 13 amino acids long.

This clone has a single count. CDR3 sequence reads: CASSWDRTPTNEKLFF. The CDR3 region has the DNA TGTGCCAGCAGCTGGGACAGAACTCCAACTAATGAAAAACTGTTTTTT. The chain combines TRBV6-6 with TRBJ1-4; 7 bases agree with TRBD1. Germline V gene lookup returns CDR1 MNHNY and CDR2 SVGAGI (reference sequence). After removal of 6 bases from V and 0 bases from J, the junction contained 7 bases not matched to a gene. The CDR3 has 16 amino acids.

This sequence joins TRBV24-1 and TRBJ1-2, with 8 nucleotides matching TRBD1. The germline V gene has CDR1 KGHDR and CDR2 SFDVKD. This CDR3 comprises 14 residues. V dropped 3 bases and J dropped 8; count of bases not matched to a gene: 7. The CDR3 nucleotides are TGTGCCACCAGTGATGCTGGACAGGGAAGGGGCTACACCTTC. Translating it yields CATSDAGQGRGYTF.

The rearrangement links TRBV5-4 to TRBJ2-2, with a tentative D call TRBD1 (5 bases). Trimming cost V 1 base and J 1 base, with 5 bases left between them. Germline lookup yields CDR1 SGHNT and CDR2 YYREEE (reference sequence). The CDR3 is 14 amino acids. CDR3 DNA sequence: TGTGCCAGCAGCTTGACAGGGAACACCGGGGAGCTGTTTTTT. Translating gives CASSLTGNTGELFF.

This clone was seen only a few times. This sequence joins TRBV25-1 and TRBJ2-3; maybe TRBD2 (6 bases). Germline V gene lookup returns CDR1 MGHDK and CDR2 SYGVNS. CDR3 length equals 13 residues. V shed 6 bases and J shed 4 bases, with 11 bases lying between them. The CDR3 nucleotides are TGTGCCAGCAGGATACGGGGGTCAGATACGCAGTATTTT. Its protein product is CASRIRGSDTQYF.

The chain uses TRBV6-1 and TRBJ2-2; possibly TRBD1 for D (6 bases). Between the trimmed V and J ends, which lost 4 bases and 0 bases, there was a span of 15 bases. Germline values: CDR1 MNHNS, CDR2 SASEGT. CDR3 length: 17 residues. The DNA of the CDR3 is TGTGCCAGCAGTGCGGACAGCCAATTCGCGAACACCGGGGAGCTGTTTTTT. Translation gives CASSADSQFANTGELFF.

The gene calls are TRBV3-1 (or the pseudogene TRBV3-2) and TRBJ1-1; no reliable D call. CDR1 LGHDT and CDR2 YNNKEL come from the germline V gene (reference sequence). CDR3 length: 14 amino acids. The germline V and J ends were trimmed by 1 base and 1 base, with 7 bases remaining between them. This chain's CDR3 is CASSQVYGNTEAFF. As DNA, the CDR3 is TGTGCCAGCAGCCAAGTATACGGGAACACTGAAGCTTTCTTT.

The gene calls are TRBV7-9 and TRBJ2-2; possibly TRBD1 for D (6 bases). Per the germline V gene, CDR1 is SEHNR and CDR2 is FQNEAQ (reference sequence). Trimming took off 6 bases at V and 1 base at J, with 6 bases between the two ends. This CDR3 spans 13 amino acids. Here the CDR3 reads CASRQGNTGELFF. The CDR3 DNA is TGTGCCAGCAGACAGGGGAACACCGGGGAGCTGTTTTTT.

This chain links TRBV7-2 with TRBJ1-1; 8 bases line up with TRBD1. This CDR3 is built from 14 residues. V shed 8 bases and J 1 base; nucleotides not matched to a gene: 6. Per the germline V gene, CDR1 is SGHTA and CDR2 is FQGNSA. The DNA for the CDR3 is TGTGCCAGCTCCAGGGGGCCGAAGAACACTGAAGCTTTCTTT. It yields the protein CASSRGPKNTEAFF.

This clone was seen more than once but under ten times. This chain uses TRBV19 with TRBJ2-7; perhaps TRBD1 as D (5 bases). This CDR3 is 13 amino acids long. The V end was cut by 5 bases, the J end by 1 base, with 9 bases between. Germline-derived CDR1 and CDR2 are LNHDA and SQIVND (reference sequence). The CDR3 sequence is CASSFRVSYEQYF. The CDR3 DNA sequence: TGTGCCAGTAGTTTCAGGGTATCCTACGAGCAGTACTTC.

CDR3 loop: CASRSVIRAFEAFF. Here the CDR3 DNA reads TGTGCCAGCAGGTCGGTCATCAGGGCTTTTGAAGCTTTCTTT. The chain joins TRBV6-5 to TRBJ1-1; TRBD1 might be the D (5 bases). Trimming left V 6 bases short and J 7 bases short, with 18 bases between. Per germline, CDR1 MNHEY and CDR2 SVGAGI. The CDR3 consists of 14 residues.

The chain joins TRBV6-2 or TRBV6-3 to TRBJ2-3; no clear D. The CDR3 is made up of 12 amino acids. Deletions cut 4 bases from V and 3 bases from J, with 5 bases between. The germline gives CDR1 MNHEY, CDR2 SVGEGT. The CDR3 region is CASSSQTDTQYF. Here the CDR3 DNA reads TGTGCCAGCAGTTCTCAGACAGATACGCAGTATTTT.

The V call is TRBV6-1, the J call TRBJ1-4; D possibly corresponds to TRBD1 (5 bases). Germline loops: CDR1 MNHNS, CDR2 SASEGT. The CDR3 has 14 amino acids. The ends were cut back, 6 bases at V and 10 bases at J, with 18 bases in the middle. The CDR3 DNA follows: TGTGCCAGCAGCGAGGGACCGGGGGTCGGAAAACTGTTTTTT. Amino acid sequence: CASSEGPGVGKLFF.

The V and J genes are TRBV11-2 and TRBJ2-7; TRBD2 is a possible D gene (5 bases). The CDR3 consists of 14 residues. CDR1 and CDR2 (germline): SGHAT, FQNNGV. The V gene lost 5 bases and the J gene lost 2 bases, with 13 bases spanning the gap. CDR3: CASSTFSGTYEQYF. In DNA, the CDR3 is TGTGCCAGCAGCACCTTTTCGGGGACCTACGAGCAGTACTTC.

This clone was counted only a few times. V is TRBV6-1 and J is TRBJ2-2, with D unresolved. The CDR3 runs to 13 residues. Germline CDR1 reads MNHNS; CDR2 reads SASEGT. Trimming shortened V by 1 base and J by 6 bases, and 6 bases separated the two germline ends. DNA for the CDR3: TGTGCCAGCAGTGAAGTAGAAGCCGGGGAGCTGTTTTTT. Its protein is CASSEVEAGELFF.

J is TRBJ1-2 and V is TRBV7-6, with 7 bases identical to TRBD1. CDR1 SGHVS and CDR2 FNYEAQ come from the germline V gene. The CDR3 extends over 15 amino acids. After removal of 4 bases from V and 8 bases from J, the junction contained 13 bases not matched to a gene. Here the CDR3 DNA reads TGTGCCAGCAGCTCGGGTCTCCGGGACAGTAAAGGCTACACCTTC. This gives the protein CASSSGLRDSKGYTF.

This clone was seen only once. The chain joins TRBV15 to TRBJ1-1; 7 bases fit TRBD1. The J segment lost 1 base and the V segment lost 2 bases, leaving 4 bases of the junction unmatched. The CDR3 is 15 residues long. Germline V gives CDR1 LNHNV, CDR2 YYDKDF (reference sequence). DNA for the CDR3: TGTGCCACCAGCAGAAAGAACAGGGGGAACACTGAAGCTTTCTTT. Translation: CATSRKNRGNTEAFF.

The chain couples TRBV19 to TRBJ1-2, with D uncertain. Germline CDR1 reads LNHDA; CDR2 reads SQIVND (reference sequence). Trimming stripped 7 bases from V and 7 bases from J, with 16 bases between. The CDR3 is 13 residues long. The CDR3 nucleotides read TGTGCCAGTACTGACCGGGTGTCCGGTGGCTACACCTTC. It encodes CASTDRVSGGYTF.

This chain uses TRBV5-1 with TRBJ2-3; 13 bases align to TRBD2. Unmatched junction bases numbered 2, after V lost 0 bases and J lost 4 bases. The CDR3 consists of 16 residues. CDR1 is SGHRS, CDR2 YFSETQ, per germline. Here the CDR3 DNA reads TGCGCCAGCAGCTTGGCCGGGACTAGCGGGGCAGATACGCAGTATTTT. Translating gives CASSLAGTSGADTQYF.